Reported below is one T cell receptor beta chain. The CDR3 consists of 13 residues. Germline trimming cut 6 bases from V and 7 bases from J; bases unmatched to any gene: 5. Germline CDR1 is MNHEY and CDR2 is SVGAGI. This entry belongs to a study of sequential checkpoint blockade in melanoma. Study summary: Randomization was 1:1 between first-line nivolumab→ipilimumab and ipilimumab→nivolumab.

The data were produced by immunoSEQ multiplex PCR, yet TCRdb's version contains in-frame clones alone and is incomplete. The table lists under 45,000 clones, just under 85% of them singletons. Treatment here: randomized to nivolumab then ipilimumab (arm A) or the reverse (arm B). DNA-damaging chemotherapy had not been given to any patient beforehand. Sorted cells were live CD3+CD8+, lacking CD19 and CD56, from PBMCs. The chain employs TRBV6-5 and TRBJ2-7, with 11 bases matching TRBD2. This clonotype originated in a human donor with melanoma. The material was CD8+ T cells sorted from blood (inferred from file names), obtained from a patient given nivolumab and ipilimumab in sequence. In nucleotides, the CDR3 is TGTGCCAGCAGCCCACTAGCGGGAGTAGAGCAGTACTTC. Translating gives CASSPLAGVEQYF.